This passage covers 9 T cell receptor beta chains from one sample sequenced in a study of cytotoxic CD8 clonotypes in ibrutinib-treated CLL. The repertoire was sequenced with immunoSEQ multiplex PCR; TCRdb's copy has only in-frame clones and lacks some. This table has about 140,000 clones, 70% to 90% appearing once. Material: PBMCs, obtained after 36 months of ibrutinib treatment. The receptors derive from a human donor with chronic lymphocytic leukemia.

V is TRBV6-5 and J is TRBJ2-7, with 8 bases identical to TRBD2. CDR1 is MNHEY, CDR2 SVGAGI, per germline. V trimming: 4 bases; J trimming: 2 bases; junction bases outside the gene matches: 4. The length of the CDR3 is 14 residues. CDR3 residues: CASSSSSGTYEQYF. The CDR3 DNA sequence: TGTGCCAGCAGTTCGAGTAGCGGGACCTACGAGCAGTACTTC.

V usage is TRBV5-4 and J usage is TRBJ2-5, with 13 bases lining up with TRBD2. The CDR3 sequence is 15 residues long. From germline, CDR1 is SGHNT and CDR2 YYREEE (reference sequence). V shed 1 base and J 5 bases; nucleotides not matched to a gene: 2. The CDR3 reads CASSLWTSGGETQYF. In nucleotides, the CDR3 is TGTGCCAGCAGCTTGTGGACTAGCGGGGGTGAGACCCAGTACTTC.

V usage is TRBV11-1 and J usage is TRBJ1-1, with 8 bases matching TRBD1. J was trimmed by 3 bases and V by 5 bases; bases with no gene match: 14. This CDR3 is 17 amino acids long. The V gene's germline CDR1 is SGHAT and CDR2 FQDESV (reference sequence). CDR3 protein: CASSPGQGKRGDTEAFF. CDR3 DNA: TGTGCCAGCAGCCCAGGACAGGGAAAGAGAGGTGACACTGAAGCTTTCTTT.

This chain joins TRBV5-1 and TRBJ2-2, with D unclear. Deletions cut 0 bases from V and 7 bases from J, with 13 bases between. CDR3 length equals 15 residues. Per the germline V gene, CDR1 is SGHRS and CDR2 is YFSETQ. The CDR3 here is CASSLGRLTGGELFF. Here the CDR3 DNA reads TGCGCCAGCAGCTTGGGCCGTCTCACCGGCGGGGAGCTGTTTTTT.

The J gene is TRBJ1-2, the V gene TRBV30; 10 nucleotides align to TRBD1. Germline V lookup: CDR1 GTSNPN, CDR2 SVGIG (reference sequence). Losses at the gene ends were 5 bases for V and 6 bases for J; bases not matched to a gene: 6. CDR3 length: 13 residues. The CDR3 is CAWARTGGNGYTF. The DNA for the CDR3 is TGTGCCTGGGCTAGGACAGGGGGAAATGGCTACACCTTC.

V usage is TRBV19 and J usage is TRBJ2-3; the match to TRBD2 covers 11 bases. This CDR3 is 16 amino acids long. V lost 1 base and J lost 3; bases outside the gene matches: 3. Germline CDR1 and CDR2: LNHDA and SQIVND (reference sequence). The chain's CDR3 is CASSIVAGGLTDTQYF. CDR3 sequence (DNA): TGTGCCAGTAGTATAGTAGCGGGAGGGCTGACAGATACGCAGTATTTT.

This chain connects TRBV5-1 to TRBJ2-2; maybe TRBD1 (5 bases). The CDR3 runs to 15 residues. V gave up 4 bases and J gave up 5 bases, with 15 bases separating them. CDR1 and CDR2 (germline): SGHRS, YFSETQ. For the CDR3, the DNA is TGCGCCAGCAGCGAAGGACACGGTGGTACCGGGGAGCTGTTTTTT. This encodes CASSEGHGGTGELFF.

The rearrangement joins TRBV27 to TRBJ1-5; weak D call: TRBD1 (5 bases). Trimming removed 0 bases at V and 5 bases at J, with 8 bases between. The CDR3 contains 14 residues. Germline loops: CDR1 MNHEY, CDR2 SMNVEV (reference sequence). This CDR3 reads CASSLSAGDQPQHF. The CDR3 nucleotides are TGTGCCAGCAGTTTATCTGCGGGGGATCAGCCCCAGCATTTT.

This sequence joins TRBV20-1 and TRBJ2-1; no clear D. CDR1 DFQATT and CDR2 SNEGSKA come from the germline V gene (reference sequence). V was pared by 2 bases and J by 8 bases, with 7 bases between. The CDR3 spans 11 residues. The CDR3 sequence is CSARRAHEQFF. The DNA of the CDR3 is TGCAGTGCTAGAAGGGCCCATGAGCAGTTCTTC.